This T cell receptor beta chain was sequenced in a study of T cell repertoires in cytomegalovirus infection. Study summary: Both recently identified HLA-C-restricted and well-studied HLA-B-restricted CMV epitopes were used in the study. The public TCR beta signatures pointed to both CMV infection and matching HLA type. Study-wide results and limits: HLA-C-restricted CMV clonotypes gave the most frequent clonotype in two of eight donors.

The CDR3 runs to 20 residues. The V gene's germline CDR1 is MDHEN and CDR2 SYDVKM. V lost 3 bases and J lost 4, with 28 bases in between. TCRdb fed the reads into MiXCR, producing one record per CDR3 protein. The table lists approximately 990,000 distinct CDR3 sequences, 30% to 40% of them singletons. With regard to this clonotype: The antigen is undetermined.

This chain links TRBV28 with TRBJ2-1; no reliable D call. The sequence was collected from a human donor in good health (CMV status not recorded). Some clones in this sample may be carry-over from other donors' samples. The sample consisted of cultured CD8+ T cells from PBMCs, taken from culture after CMV antigen stimulation. The CDR3 here is CASSFGLAVMDPQSYNEQFF. CDR3 nucleotide sequence: TGTGCCAGCAGTTTCGGGTTGGCGGTCATGGACCCACAATCATACAATGAGCAGTTCTTC. Full variable domain (rest looked up from reference TRBV28 and TRBJ2-1): DVKVTQSSRYLVKRTGEKVFLECVQDMDHENMFWYRQDPGLGLRLIYFSYDVKMKEKGDIPEGYSVSREKKERFSLILESASTNQTSMYLCASSFGLAVMDPQSYNEQFFGPGTRLTVL.